The source of this T cell receptor beta chain is a study of PD-L1 blockade in urothelial cancer. Germline CDR1 and CDR2: SEHNR and FQNEAQ (reference sequence). The V and J ends lost 1 base and 0 bases respectively, with 6 bases between them. The length of the CDR3 is 14 residues. Assay used: immunoSEQ multiplex PCR; TCRdb lists only in-frame clones, some missing. Of about 84,000 clones listed, over 90% are singletons. This chain links TRBV7-9 with TRBJ1-1, with a possible D match to TRBD1 (6 bases). The TCR comes from a man in his sixties with urothelial cancer. The sample here was PBMCs, taken around atezolizumab (anti-PD-L1) treatment. In DNA, the CDR3 is TGTGCCAGCAGCTTAGACAGGGTGAACACTGAAGCTTTCTTT. Protein sequence: CASSLDRVNTEAFF.